This entry describes one T cell receptor beta chain. The antigen is unknown. These data come from a study of T cell responses to AZD1222 COVID-19 vaccine. The CDR3 runs to 16 residues. The V end was cut by 2 bases, the J end by 0 bases, with 11 bases between. From germline, CDR1 is KGHSH and CDR2 LQKENI. Study observations and caveats: Reportedly, nearly half of unique spike TCRs recognized epitopes outside B.1.351/B.1.1.7 mutations. In all cases, repertoires were sampled only after the peak T cell response. Just five to seven people given AZD1222 tested seropositive at baseline. Spike-specific TCR breadth rose after two AZD1222 doses, and depth rose as well.

Sequencing used immunoSEQ multiplex PCR; TCRdb keeps in-frame clones, though not all of them. Altogether around 140,000 clones are present, roughly nine tenths being singletons, with the ten largest covering around 1.6%. The input for sequencing was peripheral blood, taken on day 0 of AZD1222 vaccination. The J gene is TRBJ1-3, the V gene TRBV18; D ambiguous. The clonotype comes from an adult in good health. CDR3 residues: CASSPAWEPSGNTIYF. The DNA for the CDR3 is TGTGCCAGCTCACCAGCCTGGGAACCCTCTGGAAACACCATATATTTT.